The present T cell receptor (beta chain) was sequenced within a study of T cell responses to AZD1222 COVID-19 vaccine. Regarding the study as a whole: Repertoires were obtained solely post-peak T cell response. Seropositivity was recorded at baseline in only five to seven AZD1222 recipients.

Here immunoSEQ multiplex PCR was the method, and the copy in TCRdb shows in-frame clones only, minus some. This table holds approximately 99,000 clones, around 90% found once. Per the germline V gene, CDR1 is LNHDA and CDR2 is SQIVND (reference sequence). J gave up 4 bases and V 6 bases, and 10 bases lay outside the gene matches. CDR3 length equals 15 residues. Details on this clone: Its antigen remains unidentified.

The chain carries TRBV19 and TRBJ1-2, with TRBD1 matching over 8 bases. The TCR comes from an adult in good health. The starting material was peripheral blood, obtained on day 0 of AZD1222 vaccination. The CDR3 protein is CASRPTGEGSYGYTF. Here the CDR3 DNA reads TGTGCCAGTAGGCCGACAGGGGAAGGGAGCTATGGCTACACCTTC.